One TCR beta chain is described in this entry. Its antigen target is currently unknown. No qualities accompany the bases; no much larger clone lies one base away. This specimen comes from a study of blood T cell repertoires in COVID-19 (dated by TCRdb to 2018 to 2020). Concerning the study at large: Samples from collaborators originated in the United States, Italy and Spain and spanned both the acute and convalescent phases of COVID-19. The prospective study material was composed of cDNA or gDNA derived from T cells, B-cell-depleted T cells, or PBMCs. Deeply sampled blood TCRbeta repertoires from subjects exposed to, actively infected with, or recovered from COVID-19 were included in the dataset. The repertoires were released in a freely available public database meant as a resource for research on the immune response to SARS-CoV-2. The samples were drawn from the first 160 participants of the ongoing ImmuneRACE study and from 950 to 1,500 subjects provided by 6 global collaborators. Nearly every sample came with metadata listing a de-identified subject ID, COVID-19 status, age in years and sex. Where available, HLA class I and class II types were taken from metadata supplied by the sample provider and were not determined by assay-based typing. Summary of the overall study and its limitations: The amount of clinical and demographic metadata varied by source and participant and was provided uncurated.

The junction shows trimming of 6 bases on V and 5 bases on J, and the gene matches do not reach 13 bases of it. CDR1 and CDR2 are drawn from the germline V gene: MDHEN, SYDVKM. The CDR3 starts with the cysteine, ends with the phenylalanine, and has 17 residues. The read is trimmed to its CDR3 DNA, 51 bases read in frame from base 1. TCRbeta CDR3 regions were amplified from genomic DNA by means of the immunoSEQ Assay, a bias-controlled multiplex PCR. As for the original processing: The number of nucleated cells in each sample was estimated by amplification of reference gene primers within the assay. To quantify the absolute abundance of each unique TCRbeta CDR3 rearrangement, sequence reads were collapsed and filtered. For each sample, productive Simpson clonality was calculated by taking the square root of Simpson's diversity index across productive rearrangements. TCRdb obtained this table from immuneACCESS and retained in-frame rearrangements with V and J assigned. These tables miss some clones; where compared with another copy, unresolved V genes account for less than half of the shortfall, and the remainder is unexplained. That table gives V, J and clone size, and the DNA gave D and trimming. Present in this sample are some 190,000 clones, over 75% of which were seen just once. Roughly 6.2% of the sample comes from the top ten.

A second Seattle source provided samples from volunteer blood donors who had recovered from COVID-19. Whole blood was collected in K2EDTA tubes by collaborating institutions according to the institutions' own protocols. For TCRbeta analysis, collaborator samples were shipped as frozen whole blood, as isolated PBMCs, or as DNA extracted from either sample type. The chain was built from TRBV28 and TRBJ2-6, and 7 bases in between align with TRBD1. Sequences were obtained from peripheral blood. This clonotype was obtained from a woman in her forties who had recovered from COVID-19. The DNA reads TGTGCCAGCAGCAGCCCGGGACAGTCCATAAGGGCCAACGTCCTGACTTTC. Translated, it gives CASSSPGQSIRANVLTF.